What follows is one T cell receptor beta chain and its context. Assay used: immunoSEQ multiplex PCR; TCRdb lists only in-frame clones, some missing. The repertoire holds fewer than 25,000 clones, with about 90% as singletons. The entry originates in a study of preoperative IRX-2 immunotherapy in early breast cancer. From germline, CDR1 is LNHDA and CDR2 SQIVND (reference sequence). J lost 2 bases, V lost 8 bases, and 7 bases had no gene match. The CDR3 spans 14 residues. The sample's treatment: preoperative locoregional IRX-2 cytokine immunotherapy. Patients received preoperative, locoregional IRX-2 cytokine immunotherapy in a phase Ib study.

The V gene is TRBV19, the J gene TRBJ2-5, with 8 bases that match TRBD2. The sample here was tumor tissue, taken after IRX-2 immunotherapy. This clonotype was obtained from a human donor with breast cancer. The CDR3 here is CASRGGGTQETQYF. The CDR3 DNA reads as TGTGCCAGTCGAGGCGGGGGGACTCAAGAGACCCAGTACTTC.